A single sample gave rise to the 4 T cell receptor beta chains below, sequenced in a study of blood T cell repertoires in COVID-19. The method was immunoSEQ multiplex PCR; TCRdb's version includes in-frame clones alone and lacks a portion of them. In the table there are about 70,000 clones, roughly 89% of which are singletons. The sample consisted of peripheral blood. Every receptor here comes from a man aged 60-69 years with acute or convalescent COVID-19.

This chain joins TRBV2 and TRBJ1-2, with D tentatively TRBD1 (5 bases). V lost 4 bases to trimming and J lost 3 bases, with 9 bases between them. Germline CDR1 and CDR2: SNHLY and FYNNEI. The CDR3 is made up of 13 amino acids. The CDR3 DNA is TGTGCCAGCAGTGGAGGGACTTACTATGGCTACACCTTC. Amino acids: CASSGGTYYGYTF.

The chain links TRBV19 to TRBJ2-5; tentative D call: TRBD1 (5 bases). Trimming stripped 1 base from V and 2 bases from J, with 8 bases between. The CDR3 is 14 amino acids. Germline V gene data show CDR1 as LNHDA and CDR2 as SQIVND (reference sequence). CDR3: CASSIGTGQETQYF. The CDR3 DNA follows: TGTGCCAGTAGTATAGGTACAGGACAAGAGACCCAGTACTTC.

The chain joins TRBV5-6 to TRBJ1-1; 9 bases fit TRBD1. CDR1 SGHDT and CDR2 YYEEEE come from the germline V gene. The V gene end was trimmed by 1 base and the J gene end by 5 bases; junction bases not matched to a gene: 3. The CDR3 contains 14 residues. The CDR3 protein is CASSLTGGRTEAFF. The CDR3 DNA reads as TGTGCCAGCAGCTTGACAGGGGGCCGGACTGAAGCTTTCTTT.

This CDR3 reads CASSRTGDGELFF. CDR3 nucleotide sequence: TGTGCCAGCAGCCGGACAGGGGACGGGGAGCTGTTTTTT. This chain connects TRBV5-4 to TRBJ2-2; TRBD1 agrees at 9 bases. The germline V gene encodes CDR1 SGHNT and CDR2 YYREEE (reference sequence). This CDR3 region has 13 residues. J gave up 7 bases and V 4 bases, and 2 bases lay outside the gene matches.